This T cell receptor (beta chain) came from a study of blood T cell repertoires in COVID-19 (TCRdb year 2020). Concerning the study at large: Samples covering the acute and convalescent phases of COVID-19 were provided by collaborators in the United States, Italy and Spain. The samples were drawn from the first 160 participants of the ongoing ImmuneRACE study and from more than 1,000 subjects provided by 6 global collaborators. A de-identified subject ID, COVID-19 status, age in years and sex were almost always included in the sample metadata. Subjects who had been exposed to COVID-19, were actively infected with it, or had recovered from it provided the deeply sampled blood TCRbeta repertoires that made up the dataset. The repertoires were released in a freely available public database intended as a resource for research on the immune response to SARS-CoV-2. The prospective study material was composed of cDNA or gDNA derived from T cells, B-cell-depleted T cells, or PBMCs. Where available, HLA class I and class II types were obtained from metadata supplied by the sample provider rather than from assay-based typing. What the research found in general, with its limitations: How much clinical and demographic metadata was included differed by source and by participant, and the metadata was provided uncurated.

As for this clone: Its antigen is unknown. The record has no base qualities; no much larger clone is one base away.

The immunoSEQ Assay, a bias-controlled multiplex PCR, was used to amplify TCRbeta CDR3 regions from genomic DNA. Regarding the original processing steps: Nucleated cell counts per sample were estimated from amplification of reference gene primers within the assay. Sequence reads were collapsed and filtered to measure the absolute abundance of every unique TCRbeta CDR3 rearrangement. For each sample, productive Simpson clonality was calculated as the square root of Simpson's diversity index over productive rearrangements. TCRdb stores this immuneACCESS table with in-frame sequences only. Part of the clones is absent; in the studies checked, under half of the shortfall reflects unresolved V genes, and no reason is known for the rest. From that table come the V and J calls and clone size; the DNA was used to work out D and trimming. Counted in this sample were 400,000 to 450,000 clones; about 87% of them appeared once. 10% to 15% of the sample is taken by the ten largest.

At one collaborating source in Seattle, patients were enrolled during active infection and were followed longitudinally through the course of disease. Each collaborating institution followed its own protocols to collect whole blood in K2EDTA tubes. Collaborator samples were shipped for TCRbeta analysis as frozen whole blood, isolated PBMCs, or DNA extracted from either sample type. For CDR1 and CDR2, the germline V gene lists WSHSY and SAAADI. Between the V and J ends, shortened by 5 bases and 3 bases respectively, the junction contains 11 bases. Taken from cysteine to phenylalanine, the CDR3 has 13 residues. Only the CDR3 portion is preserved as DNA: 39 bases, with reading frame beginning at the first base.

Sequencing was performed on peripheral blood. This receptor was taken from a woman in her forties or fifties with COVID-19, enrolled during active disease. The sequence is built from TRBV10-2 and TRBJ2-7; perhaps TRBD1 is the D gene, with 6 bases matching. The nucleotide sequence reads TGCGCCAGCAGTCAGGACAGACTCTACGAGCAGTACTTC. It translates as CASSQDRLYEQYF.